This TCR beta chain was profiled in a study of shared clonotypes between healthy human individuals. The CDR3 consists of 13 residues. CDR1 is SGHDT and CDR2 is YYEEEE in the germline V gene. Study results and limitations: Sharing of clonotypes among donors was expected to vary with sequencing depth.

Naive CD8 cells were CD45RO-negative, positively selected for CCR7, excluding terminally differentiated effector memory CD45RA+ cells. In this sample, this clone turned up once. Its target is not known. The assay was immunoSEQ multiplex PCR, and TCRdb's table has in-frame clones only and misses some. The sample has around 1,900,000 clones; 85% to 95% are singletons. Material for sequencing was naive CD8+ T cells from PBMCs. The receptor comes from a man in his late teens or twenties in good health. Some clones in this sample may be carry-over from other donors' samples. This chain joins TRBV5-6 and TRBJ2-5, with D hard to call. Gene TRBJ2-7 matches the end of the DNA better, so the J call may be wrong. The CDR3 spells CASSLTTSYEQYF. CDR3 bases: TGTGCCAGCAGCTTAACTACCTCCTACGAGCAGTACTTC.